Listed below are T cell receptor beta chains from one sample, sequenced in a study of cytomegalovirus exposure and HLA in healthy donors. Produced via immunoSEQ multiplex PCR; TCRdb's table is partial and in-frame only. The sample comprises approximately 200,000 clones, around nine tenths of which are singletons, and roughly 1% rests with the top ten. The sample taken for sequencing was PBMCs. These receptors all come from a woman under 30 in good health and CMV-seronegative. The CDR3 runs from the conserved cysteine through the conserved F or W. The order of the fields is clone size, CDR3 length, J gene, V gene, CDR3 protein. Expanded clones are given a class, and other clones once, few, many or no size at all.

abundance: .
len: 12
j_gene: TRBJ2-5
v_gene: TRBV29-1
CDR3aa: CSVVLNQETQYF

abundance: .
len: 15
j_gene: TRBJ1-1
v_gene: TRBV15
CDR3aa: CATSSLNLMNTEAFF

abundance: once
len: 15
j_gene: TRBJ2-1
v_gene: TRBV11-2
CDR3aa: CASSLWLESANEQFF

abundance: once
len: 15
j_gene: TRBJ1-5
v_gene: TRBV4-1
CDR3aa: CASSQDKGSNQPQHF

abundance: .
len: 13
j_gene: TRBJ2-5
v_gene: TRBV14
CDR3aa: CASSQELRETQYF

abundance: .
len: 14
j_gene: TRBJ2-5
v_gene: TRBV28
CDR3aa: CASSELRDEETQYF

abundance: .
len: 16
j_gene: TRBJ1-1
v_gene: TRBV7-8
CDR3aa: CASSLGGGGMNTEAFF

abundance: .
len: 14
j_gene: TRBJ1-2
v_gene: TRBV19
CDR3aa: CASSLDRINYGYTF

abundance: .
len: 17
j_gene: TRBJ2-7
v_gene: TRBV2
CDR3aa: CASLGAGTPTSSYEQYF

abundance: once
len: 16
j_gene: TRBJ1-1
v_gene: TRBV7-6
CDR3aa: CASSLDRGGFNTEAFF

abundance: .
len: 13
j_gene: TRBJ2-7
v_gene: TRBV5-6
CDR3aa: CASSWDSAYEQYF

abundance: .
len: 13
j_gene: TRBJ1-2
v_gene: TRBV27
CDR3aa: CANSFRRYDGYTF

abundance: .
len: 12
j_gene: TRBJ1-2
v_gene: TRBV19
CDR3aa: CASRQGQYGYTF

abundance: once
len: 14
j_gene: TRBJ2-1
v_gene: TRBV6-5
CDR3aa: CASSYSPDYNEQFF

abundance: .
len: 14
j_gene: TRBJ2-5
v_gene: TRBV7-2
CDR3aa: CASSFDRDRGTQYF

abundance: .
len: 15
j_gene: TRBJ2-2
v_gene: TRBV6-1
CDR3aa: CASSEVVRGYGELFF

abundance: .
len: 14
j_gene: TRBJ2-2
v_gene: TRBV29-1
CDR3aa: CSVRHSGRPGELFF

abundance: .
len: 17
j_gene: TRBJ2-5
v_gene: TRBV25-1
CDR3aa: CASSPIGRQGVLETQYF

abundance: once
len: 14
j_gene: TRBJ2-5
v_gene: TRBV5-4
CDR3aa: CASSEPSGQETQYF

abundance: .
len: 16
j_gene: TRBJ1-1
v_gene: TRBV7-9
CDR3aa: CASSSWGGRGHTEAFF

abundance: .
len: 16
j_gene: TRBJ2-1
v_gene: TRBV11-3
CDR3aa: CASSLVAGAPYNEQFF

abundance: .
len: 16
j_gene: TRBJ2-1
v_gene: TRBV19
CDR3aa: CASSIAGLAGRYEQFF

abundance: .
len: 17
j_gene: TRBJ2-4
v_gene: TRBV29-1
CDR3aa: CSAEFVGGRAGQGLQYF

abundance: .
len: 14
j_gene: TRBJ1-1
v_gene: TRBV11-3
CDR3aa: CASSAGAVNTEAFF

abundance: .
len: 17
j_gene: TRBJ2-6
v_gene: TRBV5-1
CDR3aa: CASSGNTGARGANVLTF

abundance: .
len: 15
j_gene: TRBJ2-5
v_gene: TRBV5-4
CDR3aa: CASSLDGQIQETQYF

abundance: .
len: 14
j_gene: TRBJ1-2
v_gene: TRBV27
CDR3aa: CASSLSPGFYGYTF

abundance: .
len: 15
j_gene: TRBJ2-7
v_gene: TRBV27
CDR3aa: CASSLLAGGPWEQYF

abundance: .
len: 12
j_gene: TRBJ1-2
v_gene: TRBV6-1
CDR3aa: CASSERGWGYTF

abundance: few
len: 14
j_gene: TRBJ2-2
v_gene: TRBV29-1
CDR3aa: CSAPGQDETGELFF

abundance: .
len: 13
j_gene: TRBJ2-7
v_gene: TRBV6-5
CDR3aa: CASSEAARREQYF

abundance: .
len: 13
j_gene: TRBJ2-5
v_gene: TRBV12-5
CDR3aa: CASGSASGETQYF

abundance: .
len: 19
j_gene: TRBJ2-3
v_gene: TRBV7-9
CDR3aa: CASSPWGSSGSTGGDTQYF

abundance: .
len: 16
j_gene: TRBJ1-2
v_gene: TRBV28
CDR3aa: CASSLDSLMGYGGYTF

abundance: .
len: 15
j_gene: TRBJ2-2
v_gene: TRBV27
CDR3aa: CASSLQTSGTGELFF

abundance: .
len: 14
j_gene: TRBJ1-5
v_gene: TRBV2
CDR3aa: CASSAYERNQPQHF

abundance: .
len: 13
j_gene: TRBJ1-4
v_gene: TRBV29-1
CDR3aa: CSVCPTGTEKLFF

abundance: .
len: 15
j_gene: TRBJ1-4
v_gene: TRBV6-1
CDR3aa: CASYPDRGGNEKLFF

abundance: .
len: 13
j_gene: TRBJ2-7
v_gene: TRBV5-1
CDR3aa: CASSLTTGYEQYF

abundance: .
len: 15
j_gene: TRBJ2-6
v_gene: TRBV5-1
CDR3aa: CASSHGSSGANVLTF

abundance: .
len: 14
j_gene: TRBJ1-1
v_gene: TRBV30
CDR3aa: CAWNTILGGQGAFF

abundance: once
len: 17
j_gene: TRBJ2-6
v_gene: TRBV6-4
CDR3aa: CASSDNFGGLGANVLTF

abundance: once
len: 14
j_gene: TRBJ2-1
v_gene: TRBV6-1
CDR3aa: CASILSNAHNEQFF

abundance: .
len: 12
j_gene: TRBJ2-5
v_gene: TRBV12-5
CDR3aa: CASGLLRETQYF

abundance: .
len: 17
j_gene: TRBJ2-7
v_gene: TRBV7-8
CDR3aa: CASSPGLAGGLSYEQYF

abundance: .
len: 13
j_gene: TRBJ1-1
v_gene: TRBV5-1
CDR3aa: CASRGGRNTEAFF

abundance: .
len: 15
j_gene: TRBJ2-3
v_gene: TRBV18
CDR3aa: CASSPLAGGTDTQYF

abundance: .
len: 15
j_gene: TRBJ2-5
v_gene: TRBV11-2
CDR3aa: CASSLGGGYQETQYF

abundance: .
len: 20
j_gene: TRBJ2-1
v_gene: TRBV9
CDR3aa: CASSAVGGLAGGKLYNEQFF

abundance: .
len: 14
j_gene: TRBJ2-4
v_gene: TRBV7-9
CDR3aa: CAILAGGAKNIQYF

abundance: .
len: 13
j_gene: TRBJ1-2
v_gene: TRBV6-1
CDR3aa: CASSELGRGGGDF

abundance: once
len: 20
j_gene: TRBJ2-7
v_gene: TRBV5-1
CDR3aa: CASSAPQGLVGPAVSYEQYF

abundance: .
len: 18
j_gene: TRBJ1-4
v_gene: TRBV6-1
CDR3aa: CASSEARIVVPTNEKLFF

abundance: .
len: 16
j_gene: TRBJ2-7
v_gene: TRBV5-4
CDR3aa: CASSPAGMGHRYEQYF

abundance: .
len: 14
j_gene: TRBJ1-5
v_gene: TRBV6-5
CDR3aa: CAPAGFRSNQPQHF

abundance: .
len: 19
j_gene: TRBJ2-2
v_gene: TRBV6-1
CDR3aa: CASSQAPGTSGRALGELFF

abundance: once
len: 16
j_gene: TRBJ1-5
v_gene: TRBV11-3
CDR3aa: CASSLDLPDSNQPQHF

abundance: .
len: 13
j_gene: TRBJ2-7
v_gene: TRBV30
CDR3aa: CAWSVRQGREQYF

abundance: .
len: 15
j_gene: TRBJ2-5
v_gene: TRBV6-6
CDR3aa: CASGSAINVGETQYF

abundance: .
len: 16
j_gene: TRBJ1-1
v_gene: TRBV7-9
CDR3aa: CASSIDRGRLFAEAFF